This T cell receptor beta chain was captured by sequencing in a study of blood T cell repertoires in COVID-19. Study summary: Material from acute and convalescent COVID-19 was sourced from the United States, Italy and Spain. Sample material is recorded as cDNA or gDNA derived from T cells, B-cell-depleted T cells, or PBMCs.

Under the authors' procedure: Scientists estimated how many nucleated cells there were by amplifying reference gene primers. The table came from immunoSEQ multiplex PCR; TCRdb's copy has only in-frame clones and leaves some out. V, J and clone size derive from that table, while D and trimming were established from the DNA sequence. The sample has under 40,000 clones; 87% are singletons. This CDR3 has 18 amino acids. Germline V gives CDR1 SGHRS, CDR2 YFSETQ. V trimming: 4 bases; J trimming: 0 bases; junction bases outside the gene matches: 10. The TCR sequence derives from an elderly man with active COVID-19. Sequenced input: peripheral blood. The chain couples TRBV5-1 to TRBJ2-1, with 10 bases lining up with TRBD2. This chain's CDR3 is CASSGGLAFPVSYNEQFF. CDR3 bases: TGCGCCAGCAGCGGGGGACTAGCGTTTCCCGTCTCCTACAATGAGCAGTTCTTC.